A single sample is the source of the 11 T cell receptor beta chains below, sequenced in a study of CD8 T cells in ankylosing spondylitis. Study results and limitations: A motif of eight highly homologous TCR beta variants was seen as apparently characteristic of ankylosing spondylitis blood.

Their antigens remain unidentified. TCRdb re-derived calls from the 5' RACE reads in MiXCR, one entry per CDR3 protein. The table has fewer than 550,000 distinct CDR3 sequences, about 5% seen once. Sequencing used blood, either unsorted or a sorted T cell fraction (not recorded which). The receptors shown here come from a male donor with ankylosing spondylitis.

This clonotype has just a few counts. The chain combines TRBV5-6 with TRBJ2-7; D possibly corresponds to TRBD2 (7 bases). The CDR3 is 18 amino acids. Germline V gives CDR1 SGHDT, CDR2 YYEEEE. V gave up 1 base and J gave up 0 bases, with 20 bases separating them. CDR3 in amino acids: CASSLWGGDFSSSYEQYF. Written as DNA, the CDR3 is TGTGCCAGCAGCTTGTGGGGGGGCGACTTCTCCAGCTCCTACGAGCAGTACTTC.

In this sample, this clonotype turned up many times. The chain carries TRBV7-2 and TRBJ1-1, with D unresolved. Per germline, CDR1 SGHTA and CDR2 FQGNSA. Trimming took 7 bases from V and 3 from J, leaving 12 bases between them. CDR3 length: 13 residues. The CDR3 region has the DNA TGTGCCAGCACCGCCAGGAGGCACACTGAAGCTTTCTTT. Translated, it gives CASTARRHTEAFF.

This clonotype was counted only a few times. This chain joins TRBV28 and TRBJ2-6, with no clear D. Germline V gene sequence: CDR1 MDHEN, CDR2 SYDVKM. The CDR3 extends over 22 amino acids. V lost 2 bases to trimming and J lost 0 bases, with 26 bases between them. The chain's CDR3 is CASSLALTWIWQENSGANVLTF. Here the CDR3 DNA reads TGTGCCAGCAGTTTAGCCCTTACATGGATTTGGCAGGAAAACTCTGGGGCCAACGTCCTGACTTTC.

This clonotype was seen repeatedly, ten times or more. V and J are TRBV7-2 and TRBJ2-2; D not certain. This CDR3 has 16 amino acids. The V end lost 5 bases, the J end lost 2 bases, and 15 bases lay between the germline ends. Germline loops: CDR1 SGHTA, CDR2 FQGNSA. CDR3 nucleotide sequence: TGTGCCAGCAGCCTCGGCCGGATTTCTAACACCGGGGAGCTGTTTTTT. Its translation is CASSLGRISNTGELFF.

This clonotype was recorded many times. The chain is built from TRBV4-2 and TRBJ2-7; either TRBD1 or TRBD2 may supply D (5 bases each). CDR1 and CDR2 from the germline V gene are LGHNA and YNFKEQ. The germline V and J ends were trimmed by 4 bases and 3 bases, with 19 bases remaining between them. This CDR3 has 16 amino acids. CDR3 sequence reads: CASSPSLLGVGYEQYF. In DNA, the CDR3 is TGTGCCAGCAGCCCCTCCCTATTGGGGGTCGGCTACGAGCAGTACTTC.

This clonotype was seen at least ten times. This chain connects TRBV20-1 to TRBJ2-1; a possible D gene is TRBD2 (6 bases). CDR1 is DFQATT and CDR2 is SNEGSKA in the germline V gene (reference sequence). The CDR3 loop spans 15 amino acids. Between the trimmed V and J ends, which lost 5 bases and 0 bases, there was a span of 14 bases. DNA of the CDR3: TGCAGTGCTCATAGCGGCAAGAGCTCCTACAATGAGCAGTTCTTC. Protein product: CSAHSGKSSYNEQFF.

This clonotype was observed many times. V gene TRBV4-1 combines with J gene TRBJ2-7, with no clear D. Trimming took off 6 bases at V and 6 bases at J, with 18 bases between the two ends. CDR3 length equals 14 residues. CDR1 and CDR2 (germline): MGHRA, YSYEKL. CDR3 protein: CASSLVYSQLEQYF. In nucleotides, the CDR3 is TGCGCCAGCAGTTTGGTTTATAGTCAGCTCGAGCAGTACTTC.

This clonotype was detected many times. This chain uses TRBV12-3 or TRBV12-4 with TRBJ2-3; maybe TRBD1 (5 bases). V dropped 1 base and J dropped 0 bases, with 8 bases sitting between them. CDR3 length: 15 amino acids. The chain's CDR3 is CASSLGQSSTDTQYF. CDR3 in DNA: TGTGCCAGCAGTTTAGGACAGTCTAGCACAGATACGCAGTATTTT.

This clonotype was counted at least ten times. The chain employs TRBV9 and TRBJ2-7; D is undetermined. Germline CDR1 and CDR2: SGDLS and YYNGEE. This CDR3 comprises 14 residues. The V end was cut by 1 base, the J end by 3 bases, with 11 bases between. The CDR3 is CASSVRQENYEQYF. CDR3 sequence (DNA): TGTGCCAGCAGCGTAAGGCAGGAGAACTACGAGCAGTACTTC.

This clonotype was recorded a few times. This chain links TRBV24-1 with TRBJ2-3; D may be TRBD2 (6 bases). From germline, CDR1 is KGHDR and CDR2 SFDVKD. V lost 2 bases to trimming and J lost 4 bases, with 18 bases between them. The CDR3 runs to 17 residues. This CDR3 is CATSDSTEGPGADTQYF. The CDR3 nucleotides read TGTGCCACCAGTGATTCCACGGAGGGCCCCGGCGCAGATACGCAGTATTTT.

Turning to this clonotype: One base away lies a much larger clone, so this may be a sequencing read error. V is TRBV4-2 and J is TRBJ2-3; 8 positions match TRBD2. In germline, CDR1 is LGHNA, CDR2 YNFKEQ. The CDR3 spans 13 residues. In DNA, the CDR3 is TGTACCAGCAGCCGAGGGACTAGTCAAACGCAGTATTTT. Translation gives CTSSRGTSQTQYF.